This T cell receptor (beta chain) is from a study of vaccination effects on CD4 cells after COVID-19. The study, taken as a whole, reports: Missing from the study were early post-infection timepoints, and its convalescent patients were few. Marked clonal contraction of infection- and vaccine-induced clones was seen late after vaccination.

CD4+ T cells were isolated after less than 13 days of culture. The vaccine given was either BNT162b2 or mRNA-1273, in two doses. CDR1 and CDR2 from the germline V gene are LGHDT and YNNKEL (reference sequence). This CDR3 contains 18 residues. With 0 bases clipped from V and 1 base from J, the junction kept 6 bases outside the gene matches. The protocol was immunoSEQ multiplex PCR, while the TCRdb copy is restricted to in-frame clones and leaves out a portion. Of about 66,000 clones listed, roughly 80% are singletons. Of note for this clone: The antigen is not known.

Specimen: CD4+ T cells from PBMCs cultured without peptide, collected after COVID-19 vaccination. V usage is TRBV3-1 (or the pseudogene TRBV3-2) and J usage is TRBJ2-3; 11 positions match TRBD2. The sequence was collected from a human donor who received a COVID-19 vaccine. CDR3 nucleotide sequence: TGTGCCAGCAGCCAAGATATCCTAGCGGGGGGTCGCACAGATACGCAGTATTTT. Amino acids: CASSQDILAGGRTDTQYF.